This T cell receptor (beta chain) stems from a study of T cell responses to AZD1222 COVID-19 vaccine (dated by TCRdb to the early 2020s). General notes on the study: TCR sequencing was performed for roughly 250 trial participants, of whom about 200 were given two doses of AZD1222 and some 26 were given two doses of MenACWY control vaccine. Trial participants were enrolled into age subgroups of 18-55, 56-69 and 70-plus years, which contained approximately 150, 28 and 58 TCR-sequenced participants, respectively. Points the paper makes about the study in general: Most participants were white British and females outnumbered males, and the authors suggested that clonal diversity may have been underestimated. Nearly half of unique spike-specific TCRs reportedly recognized epitopes outside regions mutated in the B.1.351 and B.1.1.7 variants. Conclusions about previously exposed vaccinees are limited, since just five or six AZD1222 recipients were seropositive for SARS-CoV-2 at baseline. In the small 56-69-year group, the increase in depth fell short of significance, most likely because of low power. Vaccine-associated CD4 TCRs spanned the whole spike protein, with dominant responses in regions 160-218 and 743-854. Because no samples from the day 14 peak response were available, repertoires could be characterized only after the peak T cell response. After two AZD1222 doses, spike-specific TCR breadth and depth were significantly higher than at day 0 and than in MenACWY recipients.

V is pared back by 3 bases and J by 4 bases, with 15 bases lying between the germline termini. The CDR3 numbers 15 residues from cysteine through phenylalanine. CDR3 DNA only is kept here, 45 bases in frame from base 1. CDR1 and CDR2 (MNHEY, SMNVEV) derive from the germline V gene (reference sequence). Of note for this clone: Its binding antigen is unknown. No much larger clone exists at a distance of one base, and base qualities are not known.

The time point label, as the study defines it: about 28 days (+/-7) after the second vaccine dose. AZD1222 recipients given second doses at about 4 weeks or at about 12 weeks were pooled, since spike-specific TCR depth and breadth were not found to differ between the two schedules. The vaccinee samples were drawn from two UK trials, COV001 and COV002, one of which was a single-blind randomized controlled phase 2/3 trial testing AZD1222 (ChAdOx1 nCoV-19) in healthy adults. Trial participant PBMC samples were collected at day 0 and day 28 after the second dose for TCRbeta chain sequencing. The CDR3 regions of human TCRbeta chains were analyzed by immunosequencing. The study's processing was this. Repertoire TCRs were matched against a reference library of SARS-CoV-2-specific TCRs generated with the MIRA antigen-specificity platform. Breadth meant the fraction of unique TCRs that were SARS-CoV-2-associated, whereas depth meant the fraction of total T cells that were SARS-CoV-2-associated. Using the MIRA data, each spike-specific TCR was assigned both to the spike region to which the TCR was reactive and to a CD4 or CD8 class. Log10-transformed breadth and depth values were compared by one-way ANOVA with Sidak's multiple comparisons tests. TCRdb's version of the immuneACCESS table is confined to in-frame rearrangements and falls short of the full clone set. An unresolved V gene accounts for under half of the shortfall where checked; the remainder is of unknown origin. Clonal size and the V and J genes are those of that table, whereas D and trimming came from the DNA. This sample has fewer than 110,000 clones in its table, and around 92% of those were observed once. About 8.1% of the sample lies in the top ten.

This TCR derives from an adult who received the AZD1222 COVID-19 vaccine. The source was peripheral blood, collected 28 days after the second AZD1222 dose. Recombination linked TRBV27 to TRBJ1-2; perhaps TRBD1 is the D gene, with 5 bases matching. The DNA reads TGTGCCAGCAGTTTGCAGGGCCGGTGGGTCTATGGCTACACCTTC. It translates as CASSLQGRWVYGYTF.